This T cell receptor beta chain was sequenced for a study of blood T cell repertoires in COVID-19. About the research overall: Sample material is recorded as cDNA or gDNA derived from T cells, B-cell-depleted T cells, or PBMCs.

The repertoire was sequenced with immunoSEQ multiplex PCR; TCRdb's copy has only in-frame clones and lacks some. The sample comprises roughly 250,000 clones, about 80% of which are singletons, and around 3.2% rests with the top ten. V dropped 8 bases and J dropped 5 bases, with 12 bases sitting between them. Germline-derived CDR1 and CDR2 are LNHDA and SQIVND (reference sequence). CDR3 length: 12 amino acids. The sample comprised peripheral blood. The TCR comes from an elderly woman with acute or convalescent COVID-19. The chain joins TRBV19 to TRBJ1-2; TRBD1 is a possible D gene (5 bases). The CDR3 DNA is TGTGCCAGTGCGGGGGGAGTATATGGCTACACCTTC. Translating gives CASAGGVYGYTF.